These 7 T cell receptor beta chains were all obtained from the same sample, sequenced in a study of response to subunit inactivated influenza vaccine. MiXCR, run by TCRdb on the RT-PCR reads, gives a single entry per CDR3 protein. The repertoire holds under 850,000 distinct CDR3 sequences, with around 20% as singletons. The sample consisted of PBMCs from blood, taken approximately 5 days after vaccination. Source of these receptors: a man aged 50 or older who received an inactivated influenza vaccine.

This clonotype has a handful of counts. The gene calls are TRBV5-1 and TRBJ2-3; perhaps TRBD1 as D (6 bases). Trimming shortened V by 2 bases and J by 3 bases, and 10 bases separated the two germline ends. CDR3 size: 14 residues. CDR1 is SGHRS and CDR2 is YFSETQ in the germline V gene. Here the CDR3 DNA reads TGCGCCAGCAGCTTCCACAGGGAGACAGATACGCAGTATTTT. Amino acids: CASSFHRETDTQYF.

This clonotype was seen more than once but under ten times. The rearrangement links TRBV20-1 to TRBJ2-5, with D possibly being TRBD2 (6 bases). Looked up from germline, CDR1 is DFQATT and CDR2 is SNEGSKA (reference sequence). CDR3 length: 15 residues. V shed 1 base and J shed 5 bases, with 17 bases lying between them. In DNA form, the CDR3 reads TGCAGTGCTAGAGGTCCGGGAGTACTTCGGGAGACCCAGTACTTC. Translating it yields CSARGPGVLRETQYF.

There are many counts of this clonotype. V and J are TRBV6-6 and TRBJ1-5, with D unresolved. CDR1 is MNHNY and CDR2 is SVGAGI in the germline V gene (reference sequence). With 4 bases removed from V and 4 bases from J, the gap between germline ends came to 5 bases. CDR3 size: 12 residues. The DNA of the CDR3 is TGTGCCAGCAGTTCCGGGAATCAGCCCCAGCATTTT. It yields the protein CASSSGNQPQHF.

This clonotype was detected only a few times. The chain links TRBV7-8 to TRBJ2-2; D not certain. Trimming stripped 5 bases from V and 4 bases from J, with 14 bases between. This CDR3 region has 15 residues. Germline CDR1 reads SGHVS; CDR2 reads FQNEAQ. CDR3 loop: CASSRGVKSTGELFF. CDR3 coding DNA: TGTGCCAGCAGCCGAGGCGTTAAGTCCACCGGGGAGCTGTTTTTT.

This rearrangement joins TRBV7-2 to TRBJ2-2; 9 nucleotides align to TRBD1. The V gene's germline CDR1 is SGHTA and CDR2 FQGNSA. The length of the CDR3 is 16 residues. V shed 0 bases, J shed 3 bases, and the junction held 2 bases outside the gene matches. CDR3 sequence reads: CASSLADRGYTGELFF. The CDR3 DNA reads as TGTGCCAGCAGCTTAGCCGACAGGGGGTACACCGGGGAGCTGTTTTTT.

In its sample, this clonotype was seen many times. The chain carries TRBV6-5 and TRBJ2-1; no clear D gene. The V gene's germline CDR1 is MNHEY and CDR2 SVGAGI. CDR3 length: 12 amino acids. V was trimmed by 6 bases and J by 2 bases, leaving 5 bases between them. DNA for the CDR3: TGTGCCAGCAGATCAACCTACAATGAGCAGTTCTTC. It specifies CASRSTYNEQFF.

The chain recombines TRBV27 with TRBJ2-7; 8 bases are a match to TRBD2. The germline gives CDR1 MNHEY, CDR2 SMNVEV (reference sequence). The CDR3 consists of 15 residues. The trim removed 2 bases at V and 5 bases at J, leaving 8 bases unmatched. In DNA, the CDR3 is TGTGCCAGCAGTTTAGCGGGGGGTCCGAGGAACGAGCAGTACTTC. Translating gives CASSLAGGPRNEQYF.